The rows below give T cell receptor beta chains drawn from one sample of a study of cytomegalovirus exposure and HLA in healthy donors. Generated by immunoSEQ multiplex PCR, the TCRdb table keeps only in-frame clones and is missing some. The sample includes around 99,000 clones, 81% seen only once; the top ten take approximately 2%. Input material: PBMCs. These receptors were collected from a man aged 25 to 40 in good health and CMV-seronegative. The conserved cysteine and the conserved F or W are not part of the CDR3 here.

CDR3,J,V
ASSVGVGAYAF,TRBJ1-1,TRBV11-2
ASSQFYLGSYNEQF,TRBJ2-1,TRBV4-1
ASRDSYGRETQY,TRBJ2-5,TRBV27
ASSLGGRAYEQY,TRBJ2-7,TRBV13
ASAREAANTEAF,TRBJ1-1,TRBV6-4
ASSLGTSGNNEQF,TRBJ2-1,TRBV5-6
ASSGRDSTPEAF,TRBJ1-1,TRBV5-6
ASSFGTGNYEQY,TRBJ2-7,TRBV11-2
ASSYSAGQGGEKLF,TRBJ1-4,TRBV6-5
ASSEGYRDNQPQH,TRBJ1-5,TRBV2
ASRIPGLAGSYEQY,TRBJ2-7,TRBV2
AGSLGIREGWRRVQETQY,TRBJ2-5,TRBV27
ASSIGVAGNTGELF,TRBJ2-2,TRBV5-1
ASSQGPGLAGVDEQF,TRBJ2-1,TRBV4-1
SVAGQSYEQY,TRBJ2-7,TRBV29-1
ASSPGTSGIERNIQY,TRBJ2-4,TRBV7-9
ASVGTGITNEQF,TRBJ2-1,TRBV2
ASTLRDRDYNEQF,TRBJ2-1,TRBV6-1
ASSPFRDRGYGYT,TRBJ1-2,TRBV18
ASSLGETLTLF,TRBJ1-4,TRBV11-2
SVEVGGQGAYGYT,TRBJ1-2,TRBV29-1
ATGQGYEQY,TRBJ2-7,TRBV10-3
ASRRLAGSQETQY,TRBJ2-5,TRBV6-5
ASGGGKSGEQY,TRBJ2-7,TRBV6-6
ASSQQNTEAF,TRBJ1-1,TRBV6-5
ASSDPARAGGPFEQY,TRBJ2-7,TRBV9
ASSSQYPGETQY,TRBJ2-5,TRBV5-4
ASSSYRLAGGRGDTDTQY,TRBJ2-3,TRBV7-3
ASSQAGFGETQY,TRBJ2-5,TRBV7-7
AWQPGLGSYEQY,TRBJ2-7,TRBV30
ASRRDRGRNTIY,TRBJ1-3,TRBV6-1
ASSLVAGEGDTQY,TRBJ2-3,TRBV5-1
ASSYQGTGQY,TRBJ2-7,TRBV7-2
ASSQPRGRRRETQY,TRBJ2-5,TRBV23-1
ASSEDSNRLYGYT,TRBJ1-2,TRBV6-4
ASSPQGGVGEQF,TRBJ2-1,TRBV18
AISEGTSEETQY,TRBJ2-5,TRBV10-3
ASSPGISGSEAF,TRBJ1-1,TRBV18
ASSSGQAGGELF,TRBJ2-2,TRBV5-1
ASSSSGQGGTGELF,TRBJ2-2,TRBV5-1
ASSPPGTGGTEAF,TRBJ1-1,TRBV28
ASGPTGQTNEKLF,TRBJ1-4,TRBV5-1
ASSLIAGGNTGELF,TRBJ2-2,TRBV5-1
ASSLRGSSHEQY,TRBJ2-7,TRBV7-9
ASSSRGANVLT,TRBJ2-6,TRBV7-9
ASSHPGGPNEQF,TRBJ2-1,TRBV7-3
ASSGQLNYGYT,TRBJ1-2,TRBV2
ASSQGPVSGANVLT,TRBJ2-6,TRBV4-1
ASSQTASGVPGELF,TRBJ2-2,TRBV4-2
ASSELSKETQY,TRBJ2-5,TRBV10-2
ASSEAWGLVDEQY,TRBJ2-7,TRBV6-1
ASSLPGFDNSPLH,TRBJ1-6,TRBV11-2
ASSLDSYGYT,TRBJ1-2,TRBV5-6
ASSPPGQGSSEQY,TRBJ2-7,TRBV18
ASRTGGGYNQPQH,TRBJ1-5,TRBV6-1